This T cell receptor beta chain originates from a study of blood T cell repertoires in COVID-19. Whole-study context: From the United States, Italy and Spain came samples of acute and convalescent COVID-19. PBMCs, B-cell-depleted T cells, or T cells provided the cDNA or gDNA that made up the material.

The CDR3 is 14 residues long. Germline V gene lookup returns CDR1 MNHEY and CDR2 SVGAGI. V was shortened by 6 bases and J by 4 bases, with 12 bases between the two germline ends. In the study's own analysis: Reference gene primers were amplified, and this amplification served to estimate nucleated cell counts. Using immunoSEQ multiplex PCR, the repertoire was profiled, and TCRdb retains in-frame clones only, with some absent. That table gives V, J and clone size, and the DNA gave D and trimming. Of under 200,000 clones listed, roughly 80% are singletons. Cohort allocation depended upon clinical history that participants reported.

The origin of this receptor is a woman aged 40 to 50 with acute COVID-19. J is TRBJ1-4 and V is TRBV6-5; weak D call: TRBD1 (5 bases). The specimen was PBMCs or T cells enriched from blood (not recorded which). The CDR3 nucleotides read TGTGCCAGCAGAACCCGACAGTATAATGAAAAACTGTTTTTT. Its protein is CASRTRQYNEKLFF.